This T cell receptor beta chain comes out of a study of blood T cell repertoires in COVID-19. The germline V gene has CDR1 MNHEY and CDR2 SMNVEV (reference sequence). V dropped 4 bases and J dropped 9; count of bases not matched to a gene: 13. This CDR3 comprises 15 residues. The repertoire was sequenced with immunoSEQ multiplex PCR; TCRdb's copy has only in-frame clones and lacks some. Here the sample spans approximately 200,000 clones, approximately 84% being singletons. This rearrangement joins TRBV27 to TRBJ2-7; 9 positions match TRBD2. The source material was peripheral blood. This clonotype was sampled from a man in his forties with active or convalescent COVID-19. The CDR3 DNA follows: TGTGCCAGCAGTTCGTCCGGGACTAGCATCCTCGGGCAGTACTTC. This codes for CASSSSGTSILGQYF.